Listed below are T cell receptor beta chains from one sample, sequenced in a study of T cell repertoires in cytomegalovirus infection. TCRdb redid the calling of the reads with MiXCR, one entry per CDR3 protein. The sample records some 170,000 distinct CDR3 sequences, roughly a sixth being singletons. The sample consisted of CD8+ T cells from PBMCs. These receptors originate from a human donor in good health (CMV status not recorded). Some clones in this sample may be carry-over from other donors' samples. Both conserved end residues are part of each CDR3. Fields, in order: clone size, D gene, J gene, V gene, CDR3 DNA, CDR3 protein. The D gene is left open where the match is weak. Size tells how often a clone was seen (once, few, many) or the class of an expanded clone, and some rows leave it out.

size: few; D: .; J: TRBJ1-3; V: TRBV10-3; DNA: TGTGCCATCAGTGAGAAACAGGGTGGAAACACCATATATTTT; CDR3: CAISEKQGGNTIYF
size: few; D: .; J: TRBJ1-1; V: TRBV7-2; DNA: TGTGCCAGCAGCCTTCGACGGATATCCGCCAAAAACACTGAAGCTTTCTTT; CDR3: CASSLRRISAKNTEAFF
size: many; D: .; J: TRBJ2-1; V: TRBV7-2; DNA: TGTGCCAGCAGCCCAAACGGACGGATCCAAGAATACAATGAGCAGTTCTTC; CDR3: CASSPNGRIQEYNEQFF
size: .; D: .; J: TRBJ2-6; V: TRBV7-3; DNA: TGTGCCAGCAGCTTAATGGCTGGGGCCAACGTCCTGACTTTC; CDR3: CASSLMAGANVLTF
size: .; D: TRBD1; J: TRBJ2-2; V: TRBV7-9; DNA: TGTGCCAGCAGCTTGACGCGGGACAGGACCAACACCGGGGAGCTGTTTTTT; CDR3: CASSLTRDRTNTGELFF
size: few; D: .; J: TRBJ2-3; V: TRBV20-1; DNA: TGCAGTGCTTCCATACGGTCCACAGATACGCAGTATTTT; CDR3: CSASIRSTDTQYF
size: .; D: .; J: TRBJ2-7; V: TRBV12-3/TRBV12-4; DNA: TGTGCCAGCAGTTTATACGGGCGGTGGGGCGAGCAGTACTTC; CDR3: CASSLYGRWGEQYF
size: few; D: .; J: TRBJ1-6; V: TRBV9; DNA: TGTGCCAGCAGCGGTCAGTCCTATAATTCACCCCTCCACTTT; CDR3: CASSGQSYNSPLHF
size: few; D: TRBD2; J: TRBJ2-1; V: TRBV7-2; DNA: TGTGCCAGCAGGCCGGGGGGGTACCCTAACAATGAGCAGTTCTTC; CDR3: CASRPGGYPNNEQFF
size: .; D: TRBD1; J: TRBJ2-1; V: TRBV7-9; DNA: TGTGCCCATGAGGGGACAGGGGGCCTCTTCGACAATGAGCAGTTCTTC; CDR3: CAHEGTGGLFDNEQFF
size: .; D: TRBD2; J: TRBJ2-1; V: TRBV4-2; DNA: TGTGCCAGCAGCTCGAGTGGACTAGCTTTGGGTGAGCAGTTCTTC; CDR3: CASSSSGLALGEQFF
size: few; D: TRBD2; J: TRBJ2-3; V: TRBV4-3; DNA: TGCGCCAGCAGCCAATGGACTAGCAGTAGAGATACGCAGTATTTT; CDR3: CASSQWTSSRDTQYF
size: .; D: .; J: TRBJ1-6; V: TRBV7-2; DNA: TGTGCCAGCAGCTACAGCAACTATAATTCACCCCTCCACTTT; CDR3: CASSYSNYNSPLHF
size: .; D: TRBD2; J: TRBJ2-7; V: TRBV6-2/TRBV6-3; DNA: TGTGCCAGCAGTATTCCAGCGGGGGGACCCTACGAGCAGTACTTC; CDR3: CASSIPAGGPYEQYF
size: .; D: TRBD1; J: TRBJ2-7; V: TRBV28; DNA: TGTGCCAGCACCCTAGGGGACAGGGTACACGAGCAGTACTTC; CDR3: CASTLGDRVHEQYF
size: few; D: .; J: TRBJ2-3; V: TRBV27; DNA: TGTGCCAGCAGTGAGTTTAGCACAGATACGCAGTATTTT; CDR3: CASSEFSTDTQYF